This TCR beta chain stems from a study of blood T cell repertoires in COVID-19. On the study more broadly: Italy, Spain and the United States were the sources of the convalescent and acute COVID-19 samples. T cells, B-cell-depleted T cells, or PBMCs supplied cDNA or gDNA.

Original processing methods: Researchers report that nucleated cell counts were estimated from reference gene primer amplification. Assay: immunoSEQ multiplex PCR; the TCRdb copy retains only in-frame clones and omits some. V, J and clone size derive from that table, while D and trimming were established from the DNA sequence. There are roughly 120,000 clones in the sample; approximately 80% occur only once, and about 6.8% lies in the top ten. Germline V gene sequence: CDR1 MDHEN, CDR2 SYDVKM. There are 15 residues in the CDR3. J lost 5 bases, V lost 6 bases, and 9 bases had no gene match. This TCR came from a man in his 70s with acute or convalescent COVID-19. The rearrangement joins TRBV28 to TRBJ1-4; TRBD1 matches 7 bases. Sequencing input: peripheral blood. The CDR3 region is CASRTQGSWNEKLFF. The CDR3 nucleotides read TGTGCCAGCAGGACACAGGGGTCGTGGAATGAAAAACTGTTTTTT.